This TCR beta chain was sequenced during a study of control samples from healthy donors and cancer patients. Measured with immunoSEQ multiplex PCR; TCRdb has only the in-frame clones, and not every one. The sample lists about 60,000 clones, under 95% seen once, with 1.5% to 2% in the top ten. The CDR3 loop spans 15 amino acids. Germline CDR1 and CDR2: LNHDA and SQIVND (reference sequence). V gave up 3 bases and J gave up 5 bases, with 16 bases separating them. This clonotype was sampled from a man between 35 and 55 years old with colorectal cancer. The chain uses TRBV19 and TRBJ1-1; D gene uncertain. Sequenced material: PBMCs. The CDR3 sequence is CASSIFRAERTEAFF. CDR3 nucleotide sequence: TGTGCCAGTAGTATCTTCCGCGCGGAGAGGACTGAAGCTTTCTTT.